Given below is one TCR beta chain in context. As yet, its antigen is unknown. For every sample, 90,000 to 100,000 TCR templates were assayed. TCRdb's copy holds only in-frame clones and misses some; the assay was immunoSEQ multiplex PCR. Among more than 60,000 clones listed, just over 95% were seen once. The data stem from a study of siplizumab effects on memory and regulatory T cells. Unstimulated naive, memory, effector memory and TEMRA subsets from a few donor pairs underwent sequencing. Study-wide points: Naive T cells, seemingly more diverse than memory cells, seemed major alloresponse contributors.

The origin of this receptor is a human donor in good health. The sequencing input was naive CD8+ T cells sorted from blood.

The CDR3 DNA is TGTGCCAGCAGGGGCCGGGGCGGGGGCACAGATACGCAGTATTTT. Translation: CASRGRGGGTDTQYF. The chain recombines TRBV5-5 with TRBJ2-3, with D perhaps matching TRBD2 (6 bases). V lost 5 bases to trimming and J lost 1 base, with 14 bases between them. This CDR3 has 15 amino acids. Germline-derived CDR1 and CDR2 are SGHKS and YYEKEE (reference sequence). The complete variable domain, with remaining parts taken from reference TRBV5-5 and TRBJ2-3, reads DAGVTQSPTHLIKTRGQQVTLRCSPISGHKSVSWYQQVLGQGPQFIFQYYEKEERGRGNFPDRFSARQFPNYSSELNVNALLLGDSALYLCASRGRGGGTDTQYFGPGTRLTVL.